The clone carrying this TCR beta chain was detected only a few times. The antigen remains unidentified. The data derive from a study of early T cells in non-severe SARS-CoV-2 infection. Whole-study context: RNA in bulk from unsorted whole blood was sequenced, and chains were unpaired.

Findings and limits, study-wide: VDJdb matches were skewed toward anti-spike CD8 T cell responses.

TCRdb re-analysed the 5' RACE reads in MiXCR, keeping a single row per CDR3 protein. The data hold roughly 80,000 distinct CDR3 sequences, with about a sixth observed a single time. This TCR came from an adult who was a healthcare worker with PCR-confirmed SARS-CoV-2 infection or an uninfected control (not recorded which). Material for sequencing was whole blood.

The CDR3 is CASSQDRDGNYGYTF. CDR3 sequence (DNA): TGTGCCAGCAGCCAAGATAGGGACGGTAACTATGGCTACACCTTC. The chain carries TRBV3-1 and TRBJ1-2, with a possible D match to TRBD1 (5 bases). CDR3 length: 15 residues. Germline V gene data show CDR1 as LGHDT and CDR2 as YNNKEL (reference sequence). Trimming stripped 0 bases from V and 1 base from J, with 9 bases between.